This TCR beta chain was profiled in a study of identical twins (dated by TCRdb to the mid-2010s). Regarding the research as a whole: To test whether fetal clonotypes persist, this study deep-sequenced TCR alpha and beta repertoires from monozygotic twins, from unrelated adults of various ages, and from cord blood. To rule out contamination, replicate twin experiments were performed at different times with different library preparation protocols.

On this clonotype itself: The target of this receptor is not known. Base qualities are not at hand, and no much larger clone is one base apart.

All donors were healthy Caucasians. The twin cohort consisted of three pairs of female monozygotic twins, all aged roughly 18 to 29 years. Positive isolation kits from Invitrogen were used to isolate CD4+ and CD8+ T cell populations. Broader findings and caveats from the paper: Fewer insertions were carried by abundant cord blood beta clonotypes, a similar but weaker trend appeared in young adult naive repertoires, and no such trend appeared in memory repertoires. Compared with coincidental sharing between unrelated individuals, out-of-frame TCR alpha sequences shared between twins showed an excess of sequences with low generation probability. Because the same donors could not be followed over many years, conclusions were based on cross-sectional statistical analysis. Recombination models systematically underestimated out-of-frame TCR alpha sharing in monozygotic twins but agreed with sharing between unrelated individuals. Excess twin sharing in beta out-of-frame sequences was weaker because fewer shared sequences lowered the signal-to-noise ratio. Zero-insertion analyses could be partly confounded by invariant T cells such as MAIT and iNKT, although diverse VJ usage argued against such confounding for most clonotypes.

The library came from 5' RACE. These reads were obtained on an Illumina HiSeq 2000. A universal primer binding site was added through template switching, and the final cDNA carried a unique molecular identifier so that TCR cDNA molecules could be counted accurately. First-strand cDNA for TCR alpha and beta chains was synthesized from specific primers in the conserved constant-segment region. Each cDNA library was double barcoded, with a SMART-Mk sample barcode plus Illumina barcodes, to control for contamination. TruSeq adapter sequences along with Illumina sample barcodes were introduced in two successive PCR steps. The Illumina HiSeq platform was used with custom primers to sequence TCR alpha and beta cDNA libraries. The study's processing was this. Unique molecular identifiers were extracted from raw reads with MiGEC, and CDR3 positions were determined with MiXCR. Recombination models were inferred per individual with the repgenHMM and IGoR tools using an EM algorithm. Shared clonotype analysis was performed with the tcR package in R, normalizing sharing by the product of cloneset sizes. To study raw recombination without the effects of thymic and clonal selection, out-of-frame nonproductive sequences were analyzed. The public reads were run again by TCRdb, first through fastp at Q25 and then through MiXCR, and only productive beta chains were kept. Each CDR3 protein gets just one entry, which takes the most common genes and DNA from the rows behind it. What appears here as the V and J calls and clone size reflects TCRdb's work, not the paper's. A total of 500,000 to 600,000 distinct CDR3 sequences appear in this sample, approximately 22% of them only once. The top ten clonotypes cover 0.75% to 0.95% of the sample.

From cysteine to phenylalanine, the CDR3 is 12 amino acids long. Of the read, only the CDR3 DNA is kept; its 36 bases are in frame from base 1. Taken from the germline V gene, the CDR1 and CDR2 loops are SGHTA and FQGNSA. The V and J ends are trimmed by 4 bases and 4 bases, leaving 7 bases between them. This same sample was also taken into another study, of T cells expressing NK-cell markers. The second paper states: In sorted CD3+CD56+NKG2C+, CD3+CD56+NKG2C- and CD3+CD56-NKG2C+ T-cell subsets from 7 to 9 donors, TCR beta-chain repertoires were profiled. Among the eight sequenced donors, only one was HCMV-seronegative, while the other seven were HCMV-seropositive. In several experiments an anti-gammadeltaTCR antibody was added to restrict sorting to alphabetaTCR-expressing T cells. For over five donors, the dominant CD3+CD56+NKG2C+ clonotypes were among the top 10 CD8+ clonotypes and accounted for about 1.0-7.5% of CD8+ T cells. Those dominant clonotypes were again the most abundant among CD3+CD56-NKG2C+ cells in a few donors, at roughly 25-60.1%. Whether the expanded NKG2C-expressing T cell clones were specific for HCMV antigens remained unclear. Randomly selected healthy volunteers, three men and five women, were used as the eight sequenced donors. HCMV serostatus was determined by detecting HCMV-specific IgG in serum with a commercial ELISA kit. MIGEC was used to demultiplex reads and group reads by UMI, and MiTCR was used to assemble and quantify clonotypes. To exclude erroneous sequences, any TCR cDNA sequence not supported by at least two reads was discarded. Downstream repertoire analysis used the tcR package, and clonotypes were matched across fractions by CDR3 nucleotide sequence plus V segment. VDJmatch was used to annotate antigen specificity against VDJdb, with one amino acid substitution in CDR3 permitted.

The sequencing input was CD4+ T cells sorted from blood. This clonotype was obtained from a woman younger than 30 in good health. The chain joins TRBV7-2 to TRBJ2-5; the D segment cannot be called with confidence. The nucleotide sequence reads TGTGCCAGCAGCTATATGCCAGAGACCCAGTACTTC. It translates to CASSYMPETQYF. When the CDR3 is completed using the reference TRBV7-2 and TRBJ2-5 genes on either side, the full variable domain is GAGVSQSPSNKVTEKGKDVELRCDPISGHTALYWYRQSLGQGLEFLIYFQGNSAPDKSGLPSDRFSAERTGGSVSTLTIQRTQQEDSAVYLCASSYMPETQYFGPGTRLLVL.